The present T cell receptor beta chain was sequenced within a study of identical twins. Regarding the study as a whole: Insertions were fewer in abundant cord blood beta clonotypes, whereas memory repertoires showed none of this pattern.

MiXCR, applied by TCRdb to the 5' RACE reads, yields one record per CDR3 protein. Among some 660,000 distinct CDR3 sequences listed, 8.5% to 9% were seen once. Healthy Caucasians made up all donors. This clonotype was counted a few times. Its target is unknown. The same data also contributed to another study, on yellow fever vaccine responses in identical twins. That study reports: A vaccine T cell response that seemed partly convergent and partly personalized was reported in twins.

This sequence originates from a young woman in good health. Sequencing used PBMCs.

In DNA, the CDR3 is TGTGCCAGCAGCGACAGGGAGGAAGAGACCCAGTACTTC. This encodes CASSDREEETQYF. The chain couples TRBV6-1 to TRBJ2-5; D is perhaps TRBD1 (7 bases). The ends were cut back, 6 bases at V and 3 bases at J, with 11 bases in the middle. Germline CDR1 MNHNS, CDR2 SASEGT. CDR3 length: 13 residues.